This record looks at one T cell receptor (beta chain) sequence and its context. Followed over time, Seattle patients had been enrolled while infection was active. The method was immunoSEQ multiplex PCR; TCRdb's version includes in-frame clones alone and lacks a portion of them. The data show around 170,000 clones, with roughly 81% seen just once and approximately 12% held by the top ten. The sample originates from a study of blood T cell repertoires in COVID-19. The CDR3 has 15 residues. The V gene's germline CDR1 is LGHDT and CDR2 YNNKEL (reference sequence). Trimming shortened V by 4 bases and J by 3 bases, and 16 bases separated the two germline ends.

The chain has TRBV3-1 (or the pseudogene TRBV3-2) and TRBJ2-7; TRBD2 is a possible D gene (7 bases). This clonotype originated in a woman of 80 years or more with COVID-19, enrolled during active disease. Specimen: peripheral blood. The chain's CDR3 is CASSPVGGLDYEQYF. In DNA form, the CDR3 reads TGTGCCAGCAGCCCCGTGGGGGGGCTAGACTACGAGCAGTACTTC.